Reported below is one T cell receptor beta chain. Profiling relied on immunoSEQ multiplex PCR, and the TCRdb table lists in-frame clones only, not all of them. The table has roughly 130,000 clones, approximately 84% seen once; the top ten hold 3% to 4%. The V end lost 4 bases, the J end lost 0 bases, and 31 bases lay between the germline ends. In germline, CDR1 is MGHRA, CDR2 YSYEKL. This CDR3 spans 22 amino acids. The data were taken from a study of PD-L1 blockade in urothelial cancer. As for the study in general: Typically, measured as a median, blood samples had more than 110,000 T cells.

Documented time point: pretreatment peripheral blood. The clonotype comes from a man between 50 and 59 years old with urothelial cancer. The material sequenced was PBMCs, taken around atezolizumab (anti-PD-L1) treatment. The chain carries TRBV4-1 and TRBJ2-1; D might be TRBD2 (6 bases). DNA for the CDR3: TGCGCCAGCAGCCTTCCCCCAAACCTAGCGAGGGAAACCGCTAGCTCCTACAATGAGCAGTTCTTC. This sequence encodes CASSLPPNLARETASSYNEQFF.